This TCR beta chain was retrieved from a study of sequential checkpoint blockade in melanoma. The CDR3 is 13 residues long. The germline gives CDR1 SGHNT, CDR2 YYREEE (reference sequence). Deletions cut 0 bases from V and 7 bases from J, with 8 bases between. Treatment meaning: randomized to nivolumab then ipilimumab (arm A) or the reverse (arm B). From thawed PBMCs, live CD3+CD8+ cells negative for CD19 and CD56 were sorted. Profiling relied on immunoSEQ multiplex PCR, and the TCRdb table lists in-frame clones only, not all of them. The repertoire holds roughly 18,000 clones, with about 75% as singletons.

The source was CD8+ T cells sorted from blood (inferred from file names), collected from a patient given nivolumab and ipilimumab in sequence. The TCR originated in a human donor with melanoma. This chain joins TRBV5-4 and TRBJ2-1; D unresolved. The CDR3 bases are TGTGCCAGCAGCTTGGGAGTAGTTAATGAGCAGTTCTTC. Translation: CASSLGVVNEQFF. Supplemented by reference TRBV5-4 and TRBJ2-1, the full variable domain reads ETGVTQSPTHLIKTRGQQVTLRCSSQSGHNTVSWYQQALGQGPQFIFQYYREEENGRGNFPPRFSGLQFPNYSSELNVNALELDDSALYLCASSLGVVNEQFFGPGTRLTVL.